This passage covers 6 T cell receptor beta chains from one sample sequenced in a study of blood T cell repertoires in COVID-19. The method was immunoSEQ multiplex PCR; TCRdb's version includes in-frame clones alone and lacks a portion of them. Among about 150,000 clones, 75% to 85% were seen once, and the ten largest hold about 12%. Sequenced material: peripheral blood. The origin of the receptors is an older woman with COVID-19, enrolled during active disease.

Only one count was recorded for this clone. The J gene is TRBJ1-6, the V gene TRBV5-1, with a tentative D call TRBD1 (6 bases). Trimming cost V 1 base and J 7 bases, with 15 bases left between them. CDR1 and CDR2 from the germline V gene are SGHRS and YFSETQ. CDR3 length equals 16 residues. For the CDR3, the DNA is TGCGCCAGCAGCTTGTATCGGGACACTCCGAATTCACCCCTCCACTTT. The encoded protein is CASSLYRDTPNSPLHF.

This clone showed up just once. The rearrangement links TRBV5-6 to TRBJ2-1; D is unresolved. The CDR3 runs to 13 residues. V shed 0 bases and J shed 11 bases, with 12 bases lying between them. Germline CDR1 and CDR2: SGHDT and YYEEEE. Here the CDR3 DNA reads TGTGCCAGCAGCTTGGAGCTAGGATGGAAGCAGTTCTTC. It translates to CASSLELGWKQFF.

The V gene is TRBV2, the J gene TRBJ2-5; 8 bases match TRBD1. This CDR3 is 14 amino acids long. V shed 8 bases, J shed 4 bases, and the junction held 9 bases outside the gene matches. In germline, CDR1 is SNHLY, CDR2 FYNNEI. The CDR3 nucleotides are TGTGCCAGCCTAGCAGGGGGCTTCAGAGAGACCCAGTACTTC. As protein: CASLAGGFRETQYF.

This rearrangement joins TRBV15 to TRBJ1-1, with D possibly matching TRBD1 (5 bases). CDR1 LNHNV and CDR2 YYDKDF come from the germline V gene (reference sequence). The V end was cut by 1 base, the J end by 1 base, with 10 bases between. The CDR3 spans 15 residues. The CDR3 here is CATSRVGGTNTEAFF. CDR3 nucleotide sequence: TGTGCCACCAGCAGAGTGGGGGGGACGAACACTGAAGCTTTCTTT.

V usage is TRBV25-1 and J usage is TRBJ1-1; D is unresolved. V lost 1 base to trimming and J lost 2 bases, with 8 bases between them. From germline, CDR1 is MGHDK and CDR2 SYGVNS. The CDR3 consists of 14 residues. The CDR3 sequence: CASSEFGRNTEAFF. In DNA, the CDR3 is TGTGCCAGCAGTGAATTTGGCAGAAACACTGAAGCTTTCTTT.

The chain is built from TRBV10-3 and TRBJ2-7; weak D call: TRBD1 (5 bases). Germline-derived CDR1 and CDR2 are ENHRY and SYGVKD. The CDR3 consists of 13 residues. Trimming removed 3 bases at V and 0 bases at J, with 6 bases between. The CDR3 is CAISERGSYEQYV. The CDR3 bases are TGTGCCATCAGTGAAAGGGGCTCCTACGAGCAGTACGTC.